This paragraph covers one T cell receptor beta chain sequence. The antigen is not known. This sample stems from a study of cytomegalovirus exposure and HLA in healthy donors. About the research overall: The study placed less than 90% of its 398 genotyped donors in the Caucasian-associated ancestry cluster.

Findings and limits, study-wide: Upon later analysis, HLA-associated TCR beta chains proved more clonally expanded than other, equally common chains. A missense variant in DCLRE1C was later tied to TCR beta V- and J-gene trimming.

This CDR3 has 16 residues. The junction had 10 bases not matched to a gene; V was cut back by 0 bases and J by 10 bases. Germline CDR1 is MNHEY and CDR2 is SVGAGI. Use of 60 Vbeta and 13 Jbeta primers characterized the PCR. Using immunoSEQ multiplex PCR, the repertoire was profiled, and TCRdb retains in-frame clones only, with some absent. The table shows about 140,000 clones, with 75% to 90% occurring only once. The TCR was taken from a female donor in good health and CMV-seronegative. The chain joins TRBV6-5 to TRBJ2-1, with 9 bases matching TRBD2. Source material: PBMCs. The CDR3 sequence: CASSYSASGAQWEQFF. The CDR3 DNA follows: TGTGCCAGCAGTTACTCAGCTAGCGGGGCCCAATGGGAGCAGTTCTTC.